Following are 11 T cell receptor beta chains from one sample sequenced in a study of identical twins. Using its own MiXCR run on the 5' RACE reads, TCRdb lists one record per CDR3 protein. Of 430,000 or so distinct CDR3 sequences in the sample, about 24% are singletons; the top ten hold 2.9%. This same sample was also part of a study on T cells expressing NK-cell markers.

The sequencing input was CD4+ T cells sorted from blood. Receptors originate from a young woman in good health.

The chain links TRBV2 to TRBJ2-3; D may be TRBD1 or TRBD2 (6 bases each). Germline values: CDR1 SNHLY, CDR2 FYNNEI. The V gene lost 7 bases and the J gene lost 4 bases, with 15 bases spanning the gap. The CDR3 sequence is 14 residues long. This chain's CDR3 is CASTFGGLADTQYF. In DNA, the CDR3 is TGTGCCAGCACCTTTGGGGGGCTAGCAGATACGCAGTATTTT.

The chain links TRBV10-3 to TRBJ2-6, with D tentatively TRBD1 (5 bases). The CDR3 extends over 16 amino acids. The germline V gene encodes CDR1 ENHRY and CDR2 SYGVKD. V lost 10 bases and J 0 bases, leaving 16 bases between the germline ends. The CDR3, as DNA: TGTGCCAGCGCGAGACAGTTAAGCTCTGGGGCCAACGTCCTGACTTTC. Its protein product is CASARQLSSGANVLTF.

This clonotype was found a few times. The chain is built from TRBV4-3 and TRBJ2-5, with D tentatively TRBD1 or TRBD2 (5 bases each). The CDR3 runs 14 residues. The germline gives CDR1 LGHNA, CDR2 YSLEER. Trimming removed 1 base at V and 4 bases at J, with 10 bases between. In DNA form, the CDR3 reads TGCGCCAGCAGCCAAGGGCAGGGAGCAGAGACCCAGTACTTC. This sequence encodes CASSQGQGAETQYF.

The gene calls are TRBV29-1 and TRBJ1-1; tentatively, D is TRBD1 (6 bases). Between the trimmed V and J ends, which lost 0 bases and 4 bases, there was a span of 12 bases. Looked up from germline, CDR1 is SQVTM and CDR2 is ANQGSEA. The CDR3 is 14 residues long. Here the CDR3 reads CSVEDHFRGTEAFF. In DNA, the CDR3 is TGCAGCGTTGAAGATCATTTCAGGGGCACTGAAGCTTTCTTT.

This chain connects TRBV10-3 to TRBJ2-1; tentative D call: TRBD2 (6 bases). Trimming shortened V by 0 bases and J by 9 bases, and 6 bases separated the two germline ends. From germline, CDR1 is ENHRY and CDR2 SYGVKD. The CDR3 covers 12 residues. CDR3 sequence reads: CAISESGGEQFF. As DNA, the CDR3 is TGTGCCATCAGTGAGTCCGGGGGTGAGCAGTTCTTC.

The CDR3 protein is CSASQGARRNEQFF. DNA of the CDR3: TGCAGTGCTTCACAGGGGGCGCGACGCAATGAGCAGTTCTTC. The chain recombines TRBV20-1 with TRBJ2-1; TRBD1 matches at 9 bases. Trimming cost V 5 bases and J 6 bases; bases outside gene matches: 8. The germline V gene has CDR1 DFQATT and CDR2 SNEGSKA (reference sequence). CDR3 length: 14 amino acids.

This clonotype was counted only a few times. CDR3 in DNA: TGCAGTGCTAGTAGGACATCGGTGGGGACCCAGTACTTC. Its protein is CSASRTSVGTQYF. The V gene is TRBV20-1, the J gene TRBJ2-5, with D tentatively TRBD1 (5 bases). The ends were cut back, 3 bases at V and 7 bases at J, with 15 bases in the middle. Per germline, CDR1 DFQATT and CDR2 SNEGSKA (reference sequence). The CDR3 has 13 amino acids.

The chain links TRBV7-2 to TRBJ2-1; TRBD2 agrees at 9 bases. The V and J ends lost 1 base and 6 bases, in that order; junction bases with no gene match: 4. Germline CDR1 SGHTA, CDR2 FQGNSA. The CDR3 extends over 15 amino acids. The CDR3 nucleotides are TGTGCCAGCAGCTTAGAGCTAGCGGGAATCAATGAGCAGTTCTTC. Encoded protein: CASSLELAGINEQFF.

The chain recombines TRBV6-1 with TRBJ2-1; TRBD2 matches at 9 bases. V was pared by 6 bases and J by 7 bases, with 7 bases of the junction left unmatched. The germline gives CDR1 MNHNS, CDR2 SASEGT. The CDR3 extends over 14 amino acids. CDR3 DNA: TGTGCCAGCAGCCCCCGACTAGCGGTAAATGAGCAGTTCTTC. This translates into CASSPRLAVNEQFF.

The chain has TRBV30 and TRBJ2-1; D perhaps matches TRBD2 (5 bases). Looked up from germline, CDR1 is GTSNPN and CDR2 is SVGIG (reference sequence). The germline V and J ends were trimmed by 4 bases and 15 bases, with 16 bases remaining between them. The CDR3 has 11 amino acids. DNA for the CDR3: TGTGCCTGGACCCCGTCGTGGAGGCCGTTCTTC. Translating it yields CAWTPSWRPFF.

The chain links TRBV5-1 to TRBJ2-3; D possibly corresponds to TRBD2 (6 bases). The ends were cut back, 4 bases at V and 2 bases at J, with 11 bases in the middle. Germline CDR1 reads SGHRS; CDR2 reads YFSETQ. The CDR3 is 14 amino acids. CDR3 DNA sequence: TGCGCCAGCAGCACGCGGGATCTCACAGATACGCAGTATTTT. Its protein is CASSTRDLTDTQYF.